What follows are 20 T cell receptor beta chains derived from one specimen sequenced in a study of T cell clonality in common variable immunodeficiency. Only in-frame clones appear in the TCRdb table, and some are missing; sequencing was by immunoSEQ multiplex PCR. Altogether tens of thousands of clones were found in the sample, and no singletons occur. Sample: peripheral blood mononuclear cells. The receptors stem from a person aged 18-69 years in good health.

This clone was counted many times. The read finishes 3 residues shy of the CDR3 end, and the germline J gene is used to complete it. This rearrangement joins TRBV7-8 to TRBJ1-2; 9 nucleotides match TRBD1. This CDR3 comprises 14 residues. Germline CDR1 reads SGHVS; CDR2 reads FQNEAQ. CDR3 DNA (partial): TGTGCCAGCAGCTTAGATGGACAGGGGCGGGGC. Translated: CASSLDGQGRG. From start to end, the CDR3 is CASSLDGQGRGYTF. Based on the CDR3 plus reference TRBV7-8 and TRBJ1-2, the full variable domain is GAGVSQSPRYKVAKRGQDVALRCDPISGHVSLFWYQQALGQGPEFLTYFQNEAQLDKSGLPSDRFFAERPEGSVSTLKIQRTQQEDSAVYLCASSLDGQGRGYTFGSGTRLTVV.

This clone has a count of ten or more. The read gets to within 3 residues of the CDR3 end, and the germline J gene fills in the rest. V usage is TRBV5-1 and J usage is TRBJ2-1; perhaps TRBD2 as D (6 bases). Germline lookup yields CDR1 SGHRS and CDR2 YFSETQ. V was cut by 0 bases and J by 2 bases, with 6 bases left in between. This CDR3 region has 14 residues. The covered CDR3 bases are TGCGCCAGCAGCTTGGAGCGGGCCTACAATGAG. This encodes CASSLERAYNE. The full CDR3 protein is CASSLERAYNEQFF.

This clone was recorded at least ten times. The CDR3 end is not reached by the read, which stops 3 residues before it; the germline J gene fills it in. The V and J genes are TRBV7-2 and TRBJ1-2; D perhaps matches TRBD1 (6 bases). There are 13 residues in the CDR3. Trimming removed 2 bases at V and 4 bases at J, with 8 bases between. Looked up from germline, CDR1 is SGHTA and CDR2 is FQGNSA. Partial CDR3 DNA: TGTGCCAGCAGCTTAAGGACAGTCTATGGC. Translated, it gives CASSLRTVYG. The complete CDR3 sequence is CASSLRTVYGYTF.

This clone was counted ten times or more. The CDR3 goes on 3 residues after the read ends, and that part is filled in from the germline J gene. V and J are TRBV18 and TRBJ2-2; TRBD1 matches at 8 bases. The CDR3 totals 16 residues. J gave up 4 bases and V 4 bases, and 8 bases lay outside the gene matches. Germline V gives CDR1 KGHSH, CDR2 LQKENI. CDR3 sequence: CASSLQGARVTGELFF. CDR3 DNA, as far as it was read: TGTGCCAGCTCACTTCAGGGGGCGCGAGTCACCGGGGAG.

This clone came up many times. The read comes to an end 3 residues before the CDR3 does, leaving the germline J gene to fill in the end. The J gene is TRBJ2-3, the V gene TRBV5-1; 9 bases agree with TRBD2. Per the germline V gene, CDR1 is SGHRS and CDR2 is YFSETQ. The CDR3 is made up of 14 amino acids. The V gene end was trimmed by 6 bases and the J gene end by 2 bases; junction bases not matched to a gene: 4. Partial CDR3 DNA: TGCGCCAGCACTAGCGGGGAGCCCACAGATACG. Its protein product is CASTSGEPTDT. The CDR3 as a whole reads CASTSGEPTDTQYF.

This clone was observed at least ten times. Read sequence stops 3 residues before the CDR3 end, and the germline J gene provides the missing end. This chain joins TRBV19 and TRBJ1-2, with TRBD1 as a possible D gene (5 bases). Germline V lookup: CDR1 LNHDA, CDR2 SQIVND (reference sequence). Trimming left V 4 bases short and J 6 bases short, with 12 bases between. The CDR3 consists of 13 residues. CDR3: CASSKDMGDGYTF. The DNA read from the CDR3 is TGTGCCAGTAGTAAGGACATGGGAGATGGC.

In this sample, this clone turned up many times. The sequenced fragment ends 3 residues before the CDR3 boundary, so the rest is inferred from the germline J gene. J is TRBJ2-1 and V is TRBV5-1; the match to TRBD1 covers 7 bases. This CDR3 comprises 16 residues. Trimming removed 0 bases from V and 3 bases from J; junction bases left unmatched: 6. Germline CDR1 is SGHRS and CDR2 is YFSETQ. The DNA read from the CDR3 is TGCGCCAGCAGCTTGGCCTCAGGGGGAATCTACAATGAG. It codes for CASSLASGGIYNE. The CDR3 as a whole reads CASSLASGGIYNEQFF.

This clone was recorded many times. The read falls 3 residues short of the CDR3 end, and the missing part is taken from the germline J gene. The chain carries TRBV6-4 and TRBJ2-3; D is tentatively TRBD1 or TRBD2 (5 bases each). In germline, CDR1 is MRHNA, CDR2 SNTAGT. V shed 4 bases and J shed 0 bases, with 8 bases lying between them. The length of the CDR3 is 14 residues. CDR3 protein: CASSVGESTDTQYF. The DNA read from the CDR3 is TGTGCCAGCAGTGTAGGGGAGAGCACAGATACG.

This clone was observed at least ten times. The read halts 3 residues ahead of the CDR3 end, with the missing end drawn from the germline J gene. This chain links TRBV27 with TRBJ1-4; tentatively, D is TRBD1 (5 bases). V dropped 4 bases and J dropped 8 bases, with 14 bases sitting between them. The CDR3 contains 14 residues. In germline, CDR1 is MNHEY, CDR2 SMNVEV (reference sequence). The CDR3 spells CASSSARSGEKLFF. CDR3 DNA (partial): TGTGCCAGCAGTTCGGCCAGGTCAGGGGAAAAA. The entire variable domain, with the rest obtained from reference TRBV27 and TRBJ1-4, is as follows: EAQVTQNPRYLITVTGKKLTVTCSQNMNHEYMSWYRQDPGLGLRQIYYSMNVEVTDKGDVPEGYKVSRKEKRNFPLILESPSPNQTSLYFCASSSARSGEKLFFGSGTQLSVL.

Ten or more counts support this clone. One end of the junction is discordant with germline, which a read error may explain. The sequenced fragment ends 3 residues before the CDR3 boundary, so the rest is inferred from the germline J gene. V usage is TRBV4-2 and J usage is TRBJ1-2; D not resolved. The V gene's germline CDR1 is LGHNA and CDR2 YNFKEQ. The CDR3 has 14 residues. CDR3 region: CASSQFKGNYGYTF. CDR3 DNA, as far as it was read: TGCGCCAGCAGCCAATTTAAAGGGAACTATGGC.

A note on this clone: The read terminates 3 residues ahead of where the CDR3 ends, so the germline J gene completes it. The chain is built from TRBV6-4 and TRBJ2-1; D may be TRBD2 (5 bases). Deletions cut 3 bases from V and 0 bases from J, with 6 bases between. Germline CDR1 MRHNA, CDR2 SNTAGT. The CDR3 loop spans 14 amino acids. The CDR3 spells CASSESGSYNEQFF. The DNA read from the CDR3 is TGTGCCAGCAGTGAAAGCGGCTCCTACAATGAG.

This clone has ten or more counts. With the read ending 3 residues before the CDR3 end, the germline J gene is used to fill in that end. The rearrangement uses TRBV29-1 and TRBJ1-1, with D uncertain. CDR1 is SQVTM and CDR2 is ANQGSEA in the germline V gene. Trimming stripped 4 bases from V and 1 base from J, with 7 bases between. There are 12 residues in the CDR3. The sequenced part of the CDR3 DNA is TGCAGCGTTGTGACTGAGAACACTGAA. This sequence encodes CSVVTENTE. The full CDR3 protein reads CSVVTENTEAFF. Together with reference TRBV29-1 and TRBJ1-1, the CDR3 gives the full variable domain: SAVISQKPSRDICQRGTSLTIQCQVDSQVTMMFWYRQQPGQSLTLIATANQGSEATYESGFVIDKFPISRPNLTFSTLTVSNMSPEDSSIYLCSVVTENTEAFFGQGTRLTVV.

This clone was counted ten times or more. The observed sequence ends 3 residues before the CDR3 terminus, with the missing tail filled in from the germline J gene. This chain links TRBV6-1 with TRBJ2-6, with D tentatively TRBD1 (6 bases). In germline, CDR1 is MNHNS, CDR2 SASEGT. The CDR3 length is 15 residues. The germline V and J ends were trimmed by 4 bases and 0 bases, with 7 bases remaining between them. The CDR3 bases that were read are TGTGCCAGCAGTGTAGGGGGCTCTGGGGCCAACGTC. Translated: CASSVGGSGANV. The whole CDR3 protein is CASSVGGSGANVLTF.

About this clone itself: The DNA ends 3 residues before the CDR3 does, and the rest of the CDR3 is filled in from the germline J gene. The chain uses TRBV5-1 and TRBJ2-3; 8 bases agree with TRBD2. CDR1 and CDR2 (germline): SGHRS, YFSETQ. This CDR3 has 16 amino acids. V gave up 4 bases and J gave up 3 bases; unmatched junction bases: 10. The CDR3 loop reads CASSPQWREVTDTQYF. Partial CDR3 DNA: TGCGCCAGCAGCCCCCAATGGCGGGAGGTTACAGATACG.

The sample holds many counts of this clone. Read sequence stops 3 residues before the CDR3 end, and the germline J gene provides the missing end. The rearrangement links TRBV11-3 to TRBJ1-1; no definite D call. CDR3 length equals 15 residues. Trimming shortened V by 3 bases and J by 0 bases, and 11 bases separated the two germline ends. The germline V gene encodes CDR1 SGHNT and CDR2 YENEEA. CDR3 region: CASSLGNRLNTEAFF. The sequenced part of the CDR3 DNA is TGTGCCAGCAGCTTGGGCAACAGATTGAACACTGAA.

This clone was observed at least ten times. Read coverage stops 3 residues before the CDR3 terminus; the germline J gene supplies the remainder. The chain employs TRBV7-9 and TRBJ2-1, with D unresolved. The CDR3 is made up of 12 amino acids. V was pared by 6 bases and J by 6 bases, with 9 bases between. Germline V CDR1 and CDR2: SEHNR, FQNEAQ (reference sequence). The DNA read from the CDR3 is TGTGCCAGCAGACTACAAGGCAATGAG. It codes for CASRLQGNE. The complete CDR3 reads CASRLQGNEQFF.

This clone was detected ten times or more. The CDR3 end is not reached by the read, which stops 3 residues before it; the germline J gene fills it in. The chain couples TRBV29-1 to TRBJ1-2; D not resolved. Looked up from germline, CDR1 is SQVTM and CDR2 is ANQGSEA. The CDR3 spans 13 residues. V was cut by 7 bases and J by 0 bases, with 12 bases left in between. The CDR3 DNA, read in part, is TGCAGCGCCGAGTACAGCACTAACTATGGC. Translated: CSAEYSTNYG. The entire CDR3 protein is CSAEYSTNYGYTF.

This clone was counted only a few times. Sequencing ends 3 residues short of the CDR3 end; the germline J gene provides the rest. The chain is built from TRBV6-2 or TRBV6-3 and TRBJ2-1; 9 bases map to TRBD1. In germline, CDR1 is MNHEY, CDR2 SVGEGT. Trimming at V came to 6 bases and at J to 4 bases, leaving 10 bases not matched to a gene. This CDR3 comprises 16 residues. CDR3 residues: CASRFLQGARYNEQFF. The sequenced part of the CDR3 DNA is TGTGCCAGCAGGTTCCTACAGGGGGCAAGGTACAATGAG.

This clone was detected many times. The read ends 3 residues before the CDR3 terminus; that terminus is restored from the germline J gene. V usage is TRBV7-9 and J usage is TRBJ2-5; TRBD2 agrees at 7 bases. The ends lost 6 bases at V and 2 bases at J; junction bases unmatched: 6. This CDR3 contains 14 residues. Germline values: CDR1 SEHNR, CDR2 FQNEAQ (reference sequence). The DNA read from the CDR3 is TGTGCCAGCAGTATTGGGGGGGGTCAAGAGACC. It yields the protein CASSIGGGQET. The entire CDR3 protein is CASSIGGGQETQYF.

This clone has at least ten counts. CDR3 DNA (partial): TGTGCCAGCAGTGAAGCGTTCAAGAACACCGGGGAG. Encoded protein: CASSEAFKNTGE. The CDR3 in full is CASSEAFKNTGELFF. The chain carries TRBV2 and TRBJ2-2; D remains ambiguous. The read comes to an end 3 residues before the CDR3 does, leaving the germline J gene to fill in the end. The germline V and J ends were trimmed by 0 bases and 1 base, with 6 bases remaining between them. CDR1 is SNHLY and CDR2 is FYNNEI in the germline V gene. The CDR3 sequence is 15 residues long. Full variable domain (rest looked up from reference TRBV2 and TRBJ2-2): EPEVTQTPSHQVTQMGQEVILRCVPISNHLYFYWYRQILGQKVEFLVSFYNNEISEKSEIFDDQFSVERPDGSNFTLKIRSTKLEDSAMYFCASSEAFKNTGELFFGEGSRLTVL.